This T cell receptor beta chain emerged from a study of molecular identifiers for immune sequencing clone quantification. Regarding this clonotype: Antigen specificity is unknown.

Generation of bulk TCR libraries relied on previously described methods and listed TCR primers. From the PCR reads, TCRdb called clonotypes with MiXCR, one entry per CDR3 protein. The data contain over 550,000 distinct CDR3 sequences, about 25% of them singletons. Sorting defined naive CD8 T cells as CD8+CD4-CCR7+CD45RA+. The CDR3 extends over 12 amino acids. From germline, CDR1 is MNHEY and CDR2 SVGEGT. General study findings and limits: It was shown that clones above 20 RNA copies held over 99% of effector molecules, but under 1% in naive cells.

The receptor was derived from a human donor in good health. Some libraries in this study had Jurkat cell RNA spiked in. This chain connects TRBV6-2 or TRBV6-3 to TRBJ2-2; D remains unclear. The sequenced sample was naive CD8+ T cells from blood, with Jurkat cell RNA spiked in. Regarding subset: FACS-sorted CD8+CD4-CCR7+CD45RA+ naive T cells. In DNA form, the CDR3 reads TGTGCTTCGGCCAGGCGAGCCAGGGAGCTGTTTTTT. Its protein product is CASARRARELFF.